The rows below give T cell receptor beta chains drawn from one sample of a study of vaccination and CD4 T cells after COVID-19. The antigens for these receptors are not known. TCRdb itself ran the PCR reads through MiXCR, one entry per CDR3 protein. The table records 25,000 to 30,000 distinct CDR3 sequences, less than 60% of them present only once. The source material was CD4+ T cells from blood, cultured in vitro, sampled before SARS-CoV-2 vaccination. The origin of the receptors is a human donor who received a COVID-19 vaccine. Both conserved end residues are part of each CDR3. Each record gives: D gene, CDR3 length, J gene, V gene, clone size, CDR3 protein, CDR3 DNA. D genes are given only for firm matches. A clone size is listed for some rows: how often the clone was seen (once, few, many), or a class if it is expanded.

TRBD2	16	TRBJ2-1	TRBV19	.	CASSSKRLAGADEQFF	TGTGCCAGTAGTAGTAAGAGGCTAGCGGGGGCCGATGAGCAGTTCTTC
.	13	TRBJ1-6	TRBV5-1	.	CASSFDENSPLHF	TGCGCCAGCAGCTTTGATGAGAATTCACCCCTCCACTTT
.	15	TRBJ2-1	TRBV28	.	CASSSQEGPYNEQFF	TGTGCCAGCAGTTCTCAGGAAGGACCCTACAATGAGCAGTTCTTC
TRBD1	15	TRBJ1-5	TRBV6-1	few	CASSRGDRGNQPQHF	TGTGCCAGCAGTCGGGGGGACAGGGGAAATCAGCCCCAGCATTTT
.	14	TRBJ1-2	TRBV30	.	CAWSGGSLNYGYTF	TGTGCCTGGAGTGGGGGGTCTCTTAACTATGGCTACACCTTC
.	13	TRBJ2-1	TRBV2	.	CASTTRKDNEQFF	TGTGCCAGCACCACAAGAAAGGACAATGAGCAGTTCTTC
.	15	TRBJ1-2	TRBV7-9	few	CASSPSRTAYGGCTF	TGTGCCAGCAGCCCCTCAAGGACAGCGTATGGGGGTTGCACCTTC
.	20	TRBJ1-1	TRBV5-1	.	CASRLAVGRGGPMMNTEAFF	TGCGCCAGCAGGCTCGCCGTAGGAAGAGGGGGGCCTATGATGAACACTGAAGCTTTCTTT
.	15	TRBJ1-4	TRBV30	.	CAWTLKGGTNEKLFF	TGTGCCTGGACCCTAAAGGGGGGTACTAATGAAAAACTGTTTTTT
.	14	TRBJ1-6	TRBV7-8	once	CASSSTDGDSPLHF	TGTGCCAGCAGCTCCACTGACGGAGATTCACCCCTCCACTTT
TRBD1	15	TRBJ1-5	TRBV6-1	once	CASSVAGGLNQPQHF	TGTGCCAGCAGTGTGGCAGGGGGCCTAAATCAGCCCCAGCATTTT
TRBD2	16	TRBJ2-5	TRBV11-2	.	CASSRGTSGDQETQYF	TGTGCCAGCAGCCGGGGGACTAGCGGGGACCAAGAGACCCAGTACTTC
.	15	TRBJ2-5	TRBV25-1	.	CASSNQGGGQETQYF	TGTGCCAGCAGTAATCAGGGAGGGGGTCAAGAGACCCAGTACTTC
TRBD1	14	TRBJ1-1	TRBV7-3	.	CASSLGTGGGKAFF	TGTGCCAGCAGCTTAGGGACAGGGGGTGGTAAAGCTTTCTTT
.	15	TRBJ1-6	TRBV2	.	CASRDVSSYNSPLHF	TGTGCCAGCCGGGACGTAAGCTCCTATAATTCACCCCTCCACTTT
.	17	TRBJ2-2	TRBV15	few	CATSSHDRGARAGELFF	TGTGCCACCAGCAGCCACGATAGGGGGGCGAGGGCCGGGGAGCTGTTTTTT
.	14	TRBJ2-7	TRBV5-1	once	CASSLYGSSYEQYF	TGCGCCAGCAGCCTCTATGGGAGCTCCTACGAGCAGTACTTC
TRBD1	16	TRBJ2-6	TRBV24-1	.	CATAGTGLTGANVLTF	TGTGCCACAGCCGGGACAGGGCTAACTGGGGCCAACGTCCTGACTTTC
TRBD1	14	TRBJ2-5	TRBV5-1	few	CASSLATGQETQYF	TGCGCCAGCAGCTTGGCGACAGGGCAAGAGACCCAGTACTTC
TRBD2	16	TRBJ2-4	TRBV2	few	CASSGRAGEAKNIQYF	TGTGCCAGCAGTGGACGAGCGGGGGAAGCCAAAAACATTCAGTACTTC
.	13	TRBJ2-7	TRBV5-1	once	CASRVGDRGGEYF	TGCGCCAGCAGGGTGGGGGACCGGGGCGGGGAATACTTC
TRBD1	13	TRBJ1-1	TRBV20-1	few	CSARTGLRTEAFF	TGCAGTGCCAGGACAGGGTTGAGAACTGAAGCTTTCTTT
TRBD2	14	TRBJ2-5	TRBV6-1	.	CASRRGGTDETQYF	TGTGCCAGCAGGAGGGGAGGGACCGACGAGACCCAGTACTTC
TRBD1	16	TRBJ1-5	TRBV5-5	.	CASSLGTGANNQPQHF	TGTGCCAGCAGCTTGGGGACAGGGGCGAACAATCAGCCCCAGCATTTT
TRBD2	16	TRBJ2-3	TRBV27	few	CASSLRGGGAVDTQYF	TGTGCCAGCAGTTTACGGGGCGGGGGGGCGGTAGATACGCAGTATTTT
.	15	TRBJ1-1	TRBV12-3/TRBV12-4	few	CASSYRDGTNTEAFF	TGTGCCAGCAGTTACCGGGACGGGACGAACACTGAAGCTTTCTTT
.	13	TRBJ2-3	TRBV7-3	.	CASSTILGDTQYF	TGTGCCAGCAGTACTATCCTCGGGGATACGCAGTATTTT
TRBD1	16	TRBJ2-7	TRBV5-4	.	CASSLANPGQGNEQYF	TGTGCCAGCAGCTTAGCAAATCCGGGACAGGGGAACGAGCAGTACTTC
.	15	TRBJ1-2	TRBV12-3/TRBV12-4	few	CASSLAGDGNYGYTF	TGTGCCAGCAGTTTAGCGGGGGACGGAAACTATGGCTACACCTTC
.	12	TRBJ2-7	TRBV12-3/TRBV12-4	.	CASSQTEGEQYF	TGTGCCAGCAGCCAGACAGAAGGGGAGCAGTACTTC
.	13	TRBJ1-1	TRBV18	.	CASSPAGNTEAFF	TGTGCCAGCTCACCAGCAGGGAACACTGAAGCTTTCTTT
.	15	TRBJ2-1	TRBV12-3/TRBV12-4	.	CASSPGRRVYNEQFF	TGTGCCAGCAGCCCTGGACGGAGGGTCTACAATGAGCAGTTCTTC
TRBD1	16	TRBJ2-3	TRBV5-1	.	CASSNTGTGGADTQYF	TGCGCCAGCAGCAATACCGGGACAGGGGGCGCAGATACGCAGTATTTT
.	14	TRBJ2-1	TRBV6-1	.	CASSEDRTYNEQFF	TGTGCCAGCAGTGAAGACAGGACCTACAATGAGCAGTTCTTC
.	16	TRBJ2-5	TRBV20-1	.	CSARPPRDLMRETQYF	TGCAGTGCTAGACCCCCCCGGGATCTTATGAGGGAGACCCAGTACTTC
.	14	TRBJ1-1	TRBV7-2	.	CASSLVSGNTEAFF	TGTGCCAGCAGCTTAGTCTCGGGGAACACTGAAGCTTTCTTT
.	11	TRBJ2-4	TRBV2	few	CAMLAKNIQYF	TGTGCCATGCTAGCCAAAAACATTCAGTACTTC
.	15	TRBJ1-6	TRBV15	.	CATSRGGALNSPLHF	TGTGCCACCAGCAGAGGAGGGGCCCTTAATTCACCCCTCCACTTT
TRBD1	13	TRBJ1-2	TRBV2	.	CASSETRGDGYTF	TGTGCCAGCAGTGAAACCAGGGGGGATGGCTACACCTTC
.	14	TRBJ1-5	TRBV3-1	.	CASSPRQSPLPQHF	TGTGCCAGCAGCCCTCGACAGAGCCCACTGCCCCAGCATTTT
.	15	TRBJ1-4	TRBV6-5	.	CASSYQGIQILKLFF	TGTGCCAGCAGTTACCAGGGCATCCAAATCCTGAAACTGTTTTTT
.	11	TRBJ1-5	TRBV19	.	CASYKSQPQHF	TGTGCCAGCTATAAGAGTCAGCCCCAGCATTTT
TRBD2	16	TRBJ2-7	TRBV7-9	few	CASSLGVAGESYEQYF	TGTGCCAGCAGCTTAGGTGTAGCGGGGGAGTCCTACGAGCAGTACTTC
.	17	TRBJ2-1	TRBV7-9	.	CASSLDLVGGLYNEQFF	TGTGCCAGCAGCTTAGATCTGGTGGGGGGGCTCTACAATGAGCAGTTCTTC
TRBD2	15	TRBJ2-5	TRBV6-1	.	CASRATSGGSRSQYF	TGTGCCAGCAGGGCTACTAGCGGGGGCAGTAGGTCCCAGTACTTC